This entry concerns a single T cell receptor beta chain. The record originates from a study of blood T cell repertoires in COVID-19. The length of the CDR3 is 14 residues. CDR1 is KGHSH and CDR2 is LQKENI in the germline V gene. Trimming took off 3 bases at V and 0 bases at J, with 9 bases between the two ends. This table comes from immunoSEQ multiplex PCR, and its TCRdb copy is limited to in-frame clones, with some not included. This table has approximately 130,000 clones, about four fifths appearing once. Sequencing was performed on peripheral blood. The clonotype originates from a human donor in a cohort sampled during active COVID-19. This sequence joins TRBV18 and TRBJ2-7; possibly TRBD1 for D (6 bases). The CDR3 loop is CASSPTGFSYEQYF. Written as DNA, the CDR3 is TGTGCCAGCTCACCGACAGGTTTCTCCTACGAGCAGTACTTC.